The entry below describes one TCR beta chain. The antigen is undetermined. The source of the sample is a study of siplizumab effects on memory and regulatory T cells. The germline V and J ends were trimmed by 3 bases and 1 base, with 14 bases remaining between them. From germline, CDR1 is SGHRS and CDR2 YFSETQ. The length of the CDR3 is 15 residues. Study conclusions and caveats: Mappable alloreactive CD4+ clones came from Treg cells more than 55% of the time on average with siplizumab, against 26.9% in controls. In siplizumab cultures, the suppressive function of proliferating Tregs remained unconfirmed. There were only a minor fraction of alloreactive clones that mapped to unstimulated subsets. There appeared to be greater diversity in naive T cells than in memory cells, and naive T cells seemed major contributors to the alloresponse.

This table comes from immunoSEQ multiplex PCR, and its TCRdb copy is limited to in-frame clones, with some not included. The table records approximately 110,000 clones, around 90% of them present only once. The sequence came from a human donor in good health. J is TRBJ2-7 and V is TRBV5-1; tentative D call: TRBD2 (6 bases). Sequenced material: Tregs sorted from blood. Here the CDR3 reads CASSSGRGYSYEQYF. The CDR3 DNA follows: TGCGCCAGCAGCTCAGGACGGGGGTATTCCTACGAGCAGTACTTC.